Given below is one T cell receptor (beta chain) in context. Its antigen is unidentified. Then a second PCR, running about 6 to 12 cycles, was carried out with a sample-barcoded 5' primer and a J-beta primer mix. TCRdb called the 5' RACE reads again in MiXCR, with one record for every CDR3 protein. The sample includes approximately 790,000 distinct CDR3 sequences, approximately 67% of them seen just once. There are 13 residues in the CDR3. The germline gives CDR1 MNHEY, CDR2 SVGEGT. This record comes from a study of blood T cells in healthy people across ages. General study findings and limits: Not knowing donor CMV status may have confounded expanded clonotype changes.

Each sample used at least 6 million PBMCs. Total RNA, at least 6 micrograms per sample, came from PBMCs. The receptor comes from a man younger than 40 in good health. The sample consisted of blood. This chain uses TRBV6-2 or TRBV6-3 with TRBJ2-7, with D maybe TRBD2 (7 bases). The DNA end is a closer match to TRBJ2-5, so the J assignment may be wrong. The CDR3 reads CASIRGGWETQYF. The CDR3 DNA follows: TGTGCCAGCATCCGCGGGGGCTGGGAGACCCAGTACTTC.